These 28 T cell receptor beta chains originate from one sample sequenced in a study of identifying expanded T cells in peripheral blood. TCRdb's table, derived via immunoSEQ multiplex PCR, lists solely in-frame clones and lacks some. The sample contains 100,000 or so clones, roughly 88% of which appear only once. The sample taken for sequencing was blood. The source is a person aged 18 to 75 in good health.

This rearrangement joins TRBV5-1 to TRBJ2-2; no firm D call. Germline V CDR1 and CDR2: SGHRS, YFSETQ. CDR3 length equals 14 residues. The germline V and J ends were trimmed by 4 bases and 2 bases, with 9 bases remaining between them. CDR3 amino acids: CASSGHLNTGELFF. DNA of the CDR3: TGCGCCAGCAGCGGCCACCTAAACACCGGGGAGCTGTTTTTT.

This rearrangement joins TRBV5-4 to TRBJ1-6; D is unclear. Trimming took 6 bases from V and 9 from J, leaving 16 bases between them. The CDR3 is made up of 14 amino acids. Germline CDR1 and CDR2: SGHNT and YYREEE (reference sequence). CDR3 region: CASKSGPSSSPLHF. In DNA form, the CDR3 reads TGTGCCAGCAAAAGTGGGCCTTCAAGTTCACCCCTCCACTTT. Together with reference TRBV5-4 and TRBJ1-6, the CDR3 gives the full variable domain: ETGVTQSPTHLIKTRGQQVTLRCSSQSGHNTVSWYQQALGQGPQFIFQYYREEENGRGNFPPRFSGLQFPNYSSELNVNALELDDSALYLCASKSGPSSSPLHFGNGTRLTVT.

The chain carries TRBV11-2 and TRBJ2-4; D call uncertain. The CDR3 has 15 residues. The germline V and J ends were trimmed by 1 base and 13 bases, with 20 bases remaining between them. The germline CDR1 and CDR2 sequences are SGHAT and FQNNGV. The DNA of the CDR3 is TGTGCCAGCAGCTTAGCCCGCTCACATCCCGGCCCACAGTACTTC. Translation: CASSLARSHPGPQYF.

The chain links TRBV2 to TRBJ2-7; the D gene is possibly TRBD1 (6 bases). Trimming stripped 7 bases from V and 3 bases from J, with 13 bases between. The germline CDR1 and CDR2 sequences are SNHLY and FYNNEI. The CDR3 covers 13 residues. CDR3 loop: CASNGQGNYEQYF. As DNA, the CDR3 is TGTGCCAGCAATGGTCAGGGGAACTACGAGCAGTACTTC.

This rearrangement joins TRBV7-9 to TRBJ2-3; 8 bases are a match to TRBD1. V was pared by 5 bases and J by 4 bases, with 5 bases of the junction left unmatched. Germline CDR1 and CDR2: SEHNR and FQNEAQ (reference sequence). This CDR3 has 14 amino acids. This chain's CDR3 is CASSVQGVPDTQYF. The CDR3, as DNA: TGTGCCAGCAGCGTACAGGGGGTCCCAGATACGCAGTATTTT. Complete variable domain (other parts from reference TRBV7-9 and TRBJ2-3): DTGVSQNPRHKITKRGQNVTFRCDPISEHNRLYWYRQTLGQGPEFLTYFQNEAQLEKSRLLSDRFSAERPKGSFSTLEIQRTEQGDSAMYLCASSVQGVPDTQYFGPGTRLTVL.

Details on this clone: Other DNA sequences in this sample translate to the same CDR3. This chain joins TRBV30 and TRBJ2-5; D call uncertain. V lost 0 bases and J 4 bases, leaving 3 bases between the germline ends. The CDR3 totals 11 residues. CDR1 GTSNPN and CDR2 SVGIG come from the germline V gene (reference sequence). As DNA, the CDR3 is TGTGCCTGGAGTGTACGAGAGACCCAGTACTTC. The encoded protein is CAWSVRETQYF.

The chain links TRBV7-3 to TRBJ2-3, with D uncertain. V was clipped by 5 bases and J by 1 base, with 7 bases between them. Germline V CDR1 and CDR2: SGHTA, FQGTGA. This CDR3 comprises 13 residues. CDR3 sequence reads: CASSRRGTDTQYF. The CDR3 DNA is TGTGCCAGCAGCAGGAGAGGCACAGATACGCAGTATTTT.

This chain uses TRBV7-7 with TRBJ2-1; the D call may be TRBD1 or TRBD2 (5 bases each). Germline CDR1 reads SSHAT; CDR2 reads FNYEAQ (reference sequence). CDR3 size: 15 residues. The V end lost 3 bases, the J end lost 1 base, and 10 bases lay between the germline ends. The CDR3 bases are TGTGCCAGCAGCTTGGAAGGGACGTCCTACAATGAGCAGTTCTTC. Translating gives CASSLEGTSYNEQFF.

V is TRBV9 and J is TRBJ2-3; D is ambiguous. This CDR3 is built from 14 residues. V was trimmed by 0 bases and J by 0 bases, leaving 5 bases between them. Germline V gives CDR1 SGDLS, CDR2 YYNGEE. The CDR3 coding sequence is TGTGCCAGCAGCGTAGACTCAAGCACAGATACGCAGTATTTT. This translates into CASSVDSSTDTQYF.

This chain uses TRBV4-1 with TRBJ1-4; D unresolved. CDR1 and CDR2 from the germline V gene are MGHRA and YSYEKL. The CDR3 has 14 amino acids. V lost 6 bases, J lost 6 bases, and 14 bases lay in between. The CDR3, as DNA: TGCGCCAGCAGATCGACGGATCACGATGAAAAACTGTTTTTT. Amino acids: CASRSTDHDEKLFF.

The J gene is TRBJ2-7, the V gene TRBV7-9; possible D gene TRBD2, 5 bases. The CDR3 extends over 14 amino acids. CDR1 is SEHNR, CDR2 FQNEAQ, per germline (reference sequence). Trimming removed 5 bases from V and 3 bases from J, with 14 bases in between. Here the CDR3 DNA reads TGTGCCAGCAGCCCACCAGCGGAGGACTACGAGCAGTACTTC. Translating gives CASSPPAEDYEQYF.

This chain connects TRBV28 to TRBJ2-7, with TRBD2 identical over 11 bases. Losses at the gene ends were 4 bases for V and 2 bases for J; bases not matched to a gene: 4. This CDR3 has 15 amino acids. Germline values: CDR1 MDHEN, CDR2 SYDVKM. CDR3 coding DNA: TGTGCCAGCAGTTCATATAGCGGGAGGGCCTACGAGCAGTACTTC. It encodes CASSSYSGRAYEQYF. Supplemented by reference TRBV28 and TRBJ2-7, the full variable domain reads DVKVTQSSRYLVKRTGEKVFLECVQDMDHENMFWYRQDPGLGLRLIYFSYDVKMKEKGDIPEGYSVSREKKERFSLILESASTNQTSMYLCASSSYSGRAYEQYFGPGTRLTVT.

The chain has TRBV6-6 and TRBJ2-2, with 9 bases aligning to TRBD1. Germline assignment: CDR1 MNHNY and CDR2 SVGAGI (reference sequence). CDR3 size: 14 residues. V shed 4 bases, J shed 7 bases, and the junction held 4 bases outside the gene matches. The CDR3, as DNA: TGTGCCAGCAGTTGGGGACAGGGCGTCGGGGAGCTGTTTTTT. It encodes CASSWGQGVGELFF.

The chain uses TRBV6-1 and TRBJ2-7; TRBD1 matches 7 bases. The CDR3 is made up of 15 amino acids. Germline loops: CDR1 MNHNS, CDR2 SASEGT. The trim removed 9 bases at V and 5 bases at J, leaving 16 bases unmatched. The CDR3, as DNA: TGTGCCAGTCCCCCTGAAGATCAGGGGGACCACGAGCAGTACTTC. It codes for CASPPEDQGDHEQYF.

The rearrangement links TRBV9 to TRBJ2-2, with TRBD2 matching over 16 bases. The ends lost 3 bases at V and 4 bases at J; junction bases unmatched: 9. The CDR3 runs 19 residues. CDR1 SGDLS and CDR2 YYNGEE come from the germline V gene. This CDR3 reads CASSGPGLAGGRSTGELFF. The CDR3 bases are TGTGCCAGCAGCGGGCCGGGACTAGCGGGAGGGCGTAGCACCGGGGAGCTGTTTTTT.

This clone is a singleton in its sample. This chain links TRBV10-3 with TRBJ2-5, with D tentatively TRBD1 (6 bases). The CDR3 contains 16 residues. V lost 3 bases, J lost 4 bases, and 18 bases lay in between. The germline CDR1 and CDR2 sequences are ENHRY and SYGVKD. Here the CDR3 DNA reads TGTGCCATCAGTGAAAACGGTGCAGGGGTGGTAGAGACCCAGTACTTC. Residues: CAISENGAGVVETQYF.

This clone was observed once. The rearrangement joins TRBV4-1 to TRBJ2-3; TRBD2 aligns across 10 bases. V was clipped by 1 base and J by 6 bases; unmatched bases: 10. Germline V lookup: CDR1 MGHRA, CDR2 YSYEKL. The CDR3 is 17 amino acids. The CDR3 DNA sequence: TGCGCCAGCAGCCAAGTTCGGTCTAGCGGGGGCGGGGATACGCAGTATTTT. Translating gives CASSQVRSSGGGDTQYF.

The chain employs TRBV19 and TRBJ1-2, with 8 bases lining up with TRBD1. The CDR3 is 16 amino acids. Germline trimming cut 3 bases from V and 4 bases from J; bases unmatched to any gene: 10. In germline, CDR1 is LNHDA, CDR2 SQIVND (reference sequence). The CDR3 coding sequence is TGTGCCAGTAGTATGGGACAGGAGGTTGTTTTCTATGGCTACACCTTC. As protein: CASSMGQEVVFYGYTF.

The rearrangement uses TRBV5-1 and TRBJ2-3; D perhaps matches TRBD2 (6 bases). Germline assignment: CDR1 SGHRS and CDR2 YFSETQ. The CDR3 is 15 amino acids. Trimming took off 1 base at V and 6 bases at J, with 15 bases between the two ends. CDR3 protein: CASSLQEGRWDTQYF. CDR3 in DNA: TGCGCCAGCAGCTTGCAGGAGGGACGATGGGATACGCAGTATTTT.

This clone was found a few times. The chain joins TRBV2 to TRBJ2-1, with 9 bases matching TRBD2. CDR1 is SNHLY, CDR2 FYNNEI, per germline. V was pared by 8 bases and J by 6 bases, with 8 bases of the junction left unmatched. The CDR3 sequence is 14 residues long. The CDR3 sequence: CASGGELAGNEQFF. CDR3 coding DNA: TGTGCCAGCGGGGGAGAACTAGCGGGCAATGAGCAGTTCTTC.

V usage is TRBV10-3 and J usage is TRBJ2-7; the match to TRBD1 covers 9 bases. The CDR3 totals 14 residues. The V and J ends lost 6 bases and 3 bases, in that order; junction bases with no gene match: 6. The V gene's germline CDR1 is ENHRY and CDR2 SYGVKD. The CDR3 spells CAISPGTGNYEQYF. CDR3 nucleotides: TGTGCCATCAGCCCTGGGACAGGGAACTACGAGCAGTACTTC.

The CDR3: CASSRLAGAADTQYF. For the CDR3, the DNA is TGTGCCAGCAGTCGCCTAGCGGGAGCAGCAGATACGCAGTATTTT. The chain links TRBV6-5 to TRBJ2-3; 10 bases match TRBD2. This CDR3 has 15 residues. CDR1 and CDR2 from the germline V gene are MNHEY and SVGAGI. V lost 5 bases to trimming and J lost 4 bases; unmatched junction nucleotides: 6.

This clone showed up just once. The chain couples TRBV5-1 to TRBJ2-3; 10 bases agree with TRBD2. Trimming took 2 bases from V and 0 from J; bases not matched to a gene: 0. Per germline, CDR1 SGHRS and CDR2 YFSETQ. CDR3 length equals 15 residues. The CDR3 spells CASSLLAGSTDTQYF. In DNA, the CDR3 is TGCGCCAGCAGCTTACTAGCGGGAAGCACAGATACGCAGTATTTT. The full variable domain, its missing parts supplied by reference TRBV5-1 and TRBJ2-3, is KAGVTQTPRYLIKTRGQQVTLSCSPISGHRSVSWYQQTPGQGLQFLFEYFSETQRNKGNFPGRFSGRQFSNSRSEMNVSTLELGDSALYLCASSLLAGSTDTQYFGPGTRLTVL.

V usage is TRBV9 and J usage is TRBJ1-2; 7 nucleotides agree with TRBD1. CDR3 length: 15 residues. V dropped 3 bases and J dropped 2; count of bases not matched to a gene: 7. Germline lookup yields CDR1 SGDLS and CDR2 YYNGEE. CDR3 nucleotide sequence: TGTGCCAGCAGCGCCACCCCACAGGGGAACTATGGCTACACCTTC. Translated, it gives CASSATPQGNYGYTF.

This clone has only one observation. This chain connects TRBV15 to TRBJ2-7; weak D call: TRBD1 (5 bases). CDR3 length: 13 amino acids. CDR1 is LNHNV, CDR2 YYDKDF, per germline (reference sequence). V was pared by 3 bases and J by 0 bases, with 6 bases between. The CDR3 nucleotides read TGTGCCACCAGCAGGGACAACTCCTACGAGCAGTACTTC. This sequence encodes CATSRDNSYEQYF.

The table lists this clone with a count of one. The genes are TRBV5-1 and TRBJ2-3; no clear D. CDR1 and CDR2 (germline): SGHRS, YFSETQ. CDR3 length: 15 residues. Deletions cut 0 bases from V and 0 bases from J, with 8 bases between. The CDR3 protein is CASSLAPSSTDTQYF. DNA for the CDR3: TGCGCCAGCAGCTTGGCTCCTTCTAGCACAGATACGCAGTATTTT.

The V and J genes are TRBV7-9 and TRBJ2-7; TRBD1 might be the D (5 bases). The CDR3 has 15 amino acids. Germline CDR1 SEHNR, CDR2 FQNEAQ (reference sequence). V shed 0 bases and J shed 3 bases, with 12 bases lying between them. Here the CDR3 DNA reads TGTGCCAGCAGCTTAGCTCGATCAGGGTTCTACGAGCAGTACTTC. It translates to CASSLARSGFYEQYF. Complete variable domain (other parts from reference TRBV7-9 and TRBJ2-7): DTGVSQNPRHKITKRGQNVTFRCDPISEHNRLYWYRQTLGQGPEFLTYFQNEAQLEKSRLLSDRFSAERPKGSFSTLEIQRTEQGDSAMYLCASSLARSGFYEQYFGPGTRLTVT.

The rearrangement links TRBV7-3 to TRBJ2-7; weak D call: TRBD2 (6 bases). V was shortened by 2 bases and J by 2 bases, with 13 bases between the two germline ends. Germline lookup yields CDR1 SGHTA and CDR2 FQGTGA. This CDR3 has 15 amino acids. This CDR3 is CASSLGSGQTYEQYF. In nucleotides, the CDR3 is TGTGCCAGCAGCTTAGGAAGCGGGCAGACCTACGAGCAGTACTTC.